The 5 T cell receptor beta chains given below trace back to one sample, sequenced in a study of blood T cell repertoires in COVID-19 (dated by TCRdb to about 2020). The library was made by the immunoSEQ multiplex PCR assay. The clones in this table, taken by TCRdb from immuneACCESS, are in-frame only. Not every clone is retained; where verified, under half of the shortfall comes from an unresolved V gene, and the cause of the rest is unknown. The sample table contains about 190,000 clones; only one count was recorded for roughly 80% of them. Of the sample, approximately 12% falls within the top ten clones. Sequenced input: peripheral blood. The receptors originated from a man aged 50 to 59 who had recovered from COVID-19.

CDR3 sequence (DNA): TGTGCCAGCAGTGTGATTGGGGCTAGCGGGGGGTCCTACAATGAGCAGTTCTTC. It translates to CASSVIGASGGSYNEQFF. This chain connects TRBV2 to TRBJ2-1, with TRBD2 matching over 11 bases. CDR3 length: 18 amino acids. Germline assignment: CDR1 SNHLY and CDR2 FYNNEI. The junction had 9 bases not matched to a gene; V was cut back by 4 bases and J by 1 base. The full variable domain, rest sourced from reference TRBV2 and TRBJ2-1, is EPEVTQTPSHQVTQMGQEVILRCVPISNHLYFYWYRQILGQKVEFLVSFYNNEISEKSEIFDDQFSVERPDGSNFTLKIRSTKLEDSAMYFCASSVIGASGGSYNEQFFGPGTRLTVL.

The chain uses TRBV19 and TRBJ1-1; 7 nucleotides line up with TRBD1. Germline lookup yields CDR1 LNHDA and CDR2 SQIVND (reference sequence). This CDR3 spans 14 amino acids. Trimming took 6 bases from V and 3 from J; bases not matched to a gene: 7. In nucleotides, the CDR3 is TGTGCCAGTAGCAAACAGGGGCTCGACACTGAAGCTTTCTTT. Translated, it gives CASSKQGLDTEAFF.

V gene TRBV5-1 combines with J gene TRBJ2-1, with 7 positions matching TRBD2. With V trimmed by 1 base and J by 5 bases, 9 bases remained unmatched. CDR1 is SGHRS, CDR2 YFSETQ, per germline. The CDR3 loop spans 16 amino acids. CDR3 sequence (DNA): TGCGCCAGCAGCTTGACTAGCGCAACACTTAACAATGAGCAGTTCTTC. This encodes CASSLTSATLNNEQFF. The full variable domain, with the rest looked up from reference TRBV5-1 and TRBJ2-1, is KAGVTQTPRYLIKTRGQQVTLSCSPISGHRSVSWYQQTPGQGLQFLFEYFSETQRNKGNFPGRFSGRQFSNSRSEMNVSTLELGDSALYLCASSLTSATLNNEQFFGPGTRLTVL.

V gene TRBV21-1 combines with J gene TRBJ1-4; the table's TRBD1 call for D was not verified on the DNA. TRBV21-1 is designated a pseudogene. The CDR3 has 18 residues. The chain's CDR3 is CASSKPGQASTGWEGLFF. The CDR3 DNA follows: TGTGCCAGCAGCAAACCGGGACAGGCGTCTACCGGTTGGGAAGGGTTGTTTTTT.

This clone was picked up a small number of times. The V call is TRBV4-1, the J call TRBJ2-1; the match to TRBD2 covers 7 bases. This CDR3 region has 15 residues. CDR1 is MGHRA and CDR2 is YSYEKL in the germline V gene. With V trimmed by 1 base and J by 7 bases, 7 bases remained unmatched. CDR3: CASSQARTSRNEQFF. DNA for the CDR3: TGCGCCAGCAGCCAAGCGCGGACTAGTAGAAATGAGCAGTTCTTC.